This is a list of T cell receptor beta chains from one sample in a study of control samples from healthy donors and cancer patients. Measured with immunoSEQ multiplex PCR; TCRdb has only the in-frame clones, and not every one. This table holds about 84,000 clones, 65% to 90% found once. Material for sequencing was PBMCs. The receptors originated from a man aged 60 to 69 with head and neck cancer. Both conserved end residues are part of each CDR3. The order of the fields is V gene, D gene, J gene, clone size, CDR3 length, CDR3 protein, CDR3 DNA. The D gene is left open where the match is weak. Part of the rows lack a size; the others show once, few, many or a class for expanded clones.

TRBV5-4,-,TRBJ1-1,-,15,CASSRVGGSGPEAFF,TGTGCCAGCAGCCGGGTGGGGGGGTCCGGACCTGAAGCTTTCTTT
TRBV24-1,-,TRBJ2-2,-,12,CATSGGGRELFF,TGTGCCACCAGTGGGGGGGGCCGGGAGCTGTTTTTT
TRBV6-1,-,TRBJ1-4,-,18,CASSERRGSGATNEKLFF,TGTGCCAGCAGTGAACGGAGGGGATCTGGAGCAACTAATGAAAAACTGTTTTTT
TRBV2,-,TRBJ1-5,-,13,CASSGEGGQPQHF,TGTGCCAGCAGTGGAGAGGGGGGACAGCCCCAGCATTTT
TRBV2,-,TRBJ1-6,-,16,CASSGKGSSYNSPLHF,TGTGCCAGCAGTGGCAAGGGAAGCTCCTATAATTCACCCCTCCACTTT
TRBV7-6,-,TRBJ2-6,once,15,CASRPQVFGANVLTF,TGTGCCAGCCGGCCACAGGTCTTTGGGGCCAACGTCCTGACTTTC
TRBV5-1,-,TRBJ2-1,-,16,CASSRLGGASANEQFF,TGCGCCAGCAGCCGTTTGGGCGGGGCATCGGCCAATGAGCAGTTCTTC
TRBV2,-,TRBJ2-6,-,12,CASRGGANVLTF,TGTGCCAGCAGGGGGGGGGCCAACGTCCTGACTTTC
TRBV14,-,TRBJ1-1,-,14,CASSRQVGVTEAFF,TGTGCCAGCTCGAGGCAGGTCGGTGTCACTGAAGCTTTCTTT
TRBV5-8,TRBD1,TRBJ1-5,-,15,CASSPGTGGIQPQHF,TGTGCCAGCAGCCCCGGGACAGGGGGCATTCAGCCCCAGCATTTT
TRBV5-1,TRBD2,TRBJ2-1,-,15,CASSLSAGVVNEQFF,TGCGCCAGCAGCTTGTCGGCGGGAGTTGTTAATGAGCAGTTCTTC
TRBV12-5,-,TRBJ1-6,-,13,CASGLEGFSPFHF,TGTGCTAGTGGTTTGGAAGGATTCTCACCCTTCCACTTT
TRBV6-6,TRBD1,TRBJ1-1,-,14,CASNRQGDYSEAFF,TGTGCCAGCAACCGACAGGGTGACTATTCTGAAGCTTTCTTT
TRBV18,TRBD2,TRBJ2-1,-,20,CASSPRGTSGYSSSYNEQFF,TGTGCCAGCTCACCCAGGGGGACTAGCGGATATTCCAGCTCCTACAATGAGCAGTTCTTC
TRBV28,-,TRBJ1-1,-,15,CASTPAHTGNTEAFF,TGTGCCAGCACCCCAGCCCACACAGGGAACACTGAAGCTTTCTTT
TRBV4-1,TRBD1,TRBJ2-7,-,18,CASSQDRTRTGVEYEQYF,TGCGCCAGCAGCCAAGATCGTACCAGGACAGGGGTCGAATACGAGCAGTACTTC
TRBV7-8,-,TRBJ1-5,once,17,CASSRGRRGISNQPQHF,TGTGCCAGCAGCAGGGGACGTAGGGGCATTAGCAATCAGCCCCAGCATTTT
TRBV27,-,TRBJ1-1,-,16,CASSLLVRGVGTEAFF,TGTGCCAGCAGTTTATTAGTTCGGGGGGTGGGGACTGAAGCTTTCTTT
TRBV24-1,-,TRBJ2-2,-,14,CATRGGRGTGELFF,TGTGCCACCCGTGGGGGAAGGGGCACCGGGGAGCTGTTTTTT
TRBV6-6,-,TRBJ1-1,-,13,CASSYATGTEAFF,TGTGCCAGCAGTTACGCAACAGGCACTGAAGCTTTCTTT
TRBV6-4,-,TRBJ1-1,-,12,CASRPGRKEAFF,TGTGCCAGCAGGCCGGGACGGAAGGAAGCTTTCTTT
TRBV2,-,TRBJ2-7,-,13,CATKRRFRYEQYF,TGTGCCACCAAACGAAGGTTCCGTTACGAGCAGTACTTC
TRBV27,-,TRBJ2-2,-,14,CASKQKPDTGELFF,TGTGCCAGTAAACAGAAGCCCGACACCGGGGAGCTGTTTTTT
TRBV7-9,-,TRBJ2-3,-,16,CASSLVVGLSTDTQYF,TGTGCCAGCAGCTTAGTCGTAGGGTTAAGCACAGATACGCAGTATTTT
TRBV9,TRBD2,TRBJ2-3,-,18,CASSVLGLAGVYTDTQYF,TGTGCCAGCAGCGTCCTGGGACTAGCGGGAGTGTACACAGATACGCAGTATTTT
TRBV6-5,-,TRBJ1-1,-,13,CASSYTVNTEAFF,TGTGCCAGCAGTTACACAGTGAACACTGAAGCTTTCTTT
TRBV2,-,TRBJ2-5,-,11,CASTVRETQYF,TGTGCCAGCACAGTTAGGGAGACCCAGTACTTC
TRBV5-1,-,TRBJ2-5,-,15,CASSLDKGLQETQYF,TGCGCCAGCAGCTTGGATAAGGGGCTCCAAGAGACCCAGTACTTC
TRBV27,TRBD1,TRBJ1-5,few,13,CASRTGGDQPQHF,TGTGCCAGCAGGACAGGGGGCGATCAGCCCCAGCATTTT
TRBV14,-,TRBJ2-1,-,12,CASSQVNNEQFF,TGTGCCAGCAGCCAAGTAAACAATGAGCAGTTCTTC
TRBV6-5,-,TRBJ1-1,few,14,CASVWTGYGTEAFF,TGTGCCAGCGTGTGGACGGGGTACGGGACTGAAGCTTTCTTT
TRBV2,TRBD2,TRBJ2-1,-,15,CASSEGTRPTTEQFF,TGTGCCAGCAGTGAAGGGACTAGGCCCACAACCGAGCAGTTCTTC
TRBV4-1,-,TRBJ1-2,once,15,CASSQAGMPIYGYTF,TGCGCCAGCAGCCAAGCCGGGATGCCCATCTATGGCTACACCTTC
TRBV19,TRBD2,TRBJ2-1,-,16,CASSFIAGTLYNEQFF,TGTGCCAGTAGTTTCATAGCGGGAACTCTATACAATGAGCAGTTCTTC
TRBV20-1,-,TRBJ1-2,-,11,CSAPRRFGYTF,TGCAGTGCTCCACGCCGTTTTGGCTACACCTTC
TRBV18,-,TRBJ2-7,-,12,CASSPLIDEQYF,TGTGCCAGCTCACCATTAATCGACGAGCAGTACTTC
TRBV6-5,-,TRBJ2-3,once,13,CASNRDSTDTQYF,TGTGCCAGCAACAGGGATAGCACAGATACGCAGTATTTT
TRBV7-9,TRBD2,TRBJ2-1,once,16,CASSLSRQRDYNEQFF,TGTGCCAGCAGCTTAAGTAGGCAGCGGGATTACAATGAGCAGTTCTTC
TRBV5-1,-,TRBJ2-2,-,15,CASSLVGGVTGELFF,TGCGCCAGCAGCTTAGTTGGGGGAGTCACCGGGGAGCTGTTTTTT